A selection of T cell receptor beta chains follows, all from one sample in a study of OX40 agonist ivuxolimab in advanced cancers. TCRdb's table, derived via immunoSEQ multiplex PCR, lists solely in-frame clones and lacks some. In the table there are about 72,000 clones, 89% of which are singletons. Sequences were derived from CD4+ or CD8+ T cells sorted from blood, sampled in a trial of the OX40 agonist ivuxolimab. Receptors were obtained from an adult with an advanced solid tumor such as melanoma, head and neck, liver or kidney cancer. Both conserved end residues are part of each CDR3. D genes are given only for firm matches. A clone size is listed for some rows: how often the clone was seen (once, few, many), or a class if it is expanded.

clone_size: few; cdr3_length: 15; d_call: TRBD1; j_call: TRBJ1-2; v_call: TRBV15; cdr3_aa: CATSRDYMTGGGYTF; cdr3_nt: TGTGCCACCAGCAGAGATTATATGACAGGGGGTGGCTACACCTTC
clone_size: NA; cdr3_length: 14; d_call: NA; j_call: TRBJ2-3; v_call: TRBV4-1; cdr3_aa: CASSRWAFADTQYF; cdr3_nt: TGCGCCAGCAGCCGATGGGCTTTCGCAGATACGCAGTATTTT
clone_size: NA; cdr3_length: 15; d_call: TRBD2; j_call: TRBJ2-7; v_call: TRBV7-2; cdr3_aa: CASSLGSSGVREQYF; cdr3_nt: TGTGCCAGCAGCTTAGGTAGTAGCGGGGTGCGGGAGCAGTACTTC
clone_size: NA; cdr3_length: 15; d_call: NA; j_call: TRBJ2-2; v_call: TRBV6-5; cdr3_aa: CASSYEGTNTGELFF; cdr3_nt: TGTGCCAGCAGTTACGAGGGAACGAACACCGGGGAGCTGTTTTTT
clone_size: few; cdr3_length: 14; d_call: TRBD2; j_call: TRBJ2-7; v_call: TRBV7-9; cdr3_aa: CASSDSGGTYEQYF; cdr3_nt: TGTGCCAGCAGCGATAGCGGGGGGACCTACGAGCAGTACTTC
clone_size: NA; cdr3_length: 16; d_call: TRBD1; j_call: TRBJ2-7; v_call: TRBV11-2; cdr3_aa: CASRKNSGQGDYEQYF; cdr3_nt: TGTGCCAGCCGAAAAAACTCGGGACAGGGGGACTACGAGCAGTACTTC
clone_size: NA; cdr3_length: 11; d_call: NA; j_call: TRBJ1-2; v_call: TRBV4-1; cdr3_aa: CASGTSRGYTF; cdr3_nt: TGCGCCAGCGGTACTAGTCGTGGCTACACCTTC
clone_size: NA; cdr3_length: 14; d_call: NA; j_call: TRBJ1-6; v_call: TRBV5-1; cdr3_aa: CASRGQINNSPLHF; cdr3_nt: TGCGCCAGCAGAGGGCAGATTAATAATTCACCCCTCCACTTT
clone_size: NA; cdr3_length: 14; d_call: NA; j_call: TRBJ1-5; v_call: TRBV5-1; cdr3_aa: CASSSGEWNQPQHF; cdr3_nt: TGCGCCAGCAGCTCGGGGGAATGGAATCAGCCCCAGCATTTT
clone_size: NA; cdr3_length: 12; d_call: NA; j_call: TRBJ2-5; v_call: TRBV5-6; cdr3_aa: CASSLEPETQYF; cdr3_nt: TGTGCCAGCAGCTTAGAGCCAGAGACCCAGTACTTC
clone_size: NA; cdr3_length: 15; d_call: NA; j_call: TRBJ2-7; v_call: TRBV6-5; cdr3_aa: CASSYVGGKKYEQYF; cdr3_nt: TGTGCCAGCAGTTACGTAGGGGGTAAAAAGTACGAGCAGTACTTC
clone_size: NA; cdr3_length: 18; d_call: TRBD1; j_call: TRBJ1-2; v_call: TRBV28; cdr3_aa: CASSFVGTGRLFNYGYTF; cdr3_nt: TGTGCCAGCAGTTTCGTCGGGACAGGTCGACTCTTTAACTATGGCTACACCTTC
clone_size: NA; cdr3_length: 14; d_call: NA; j_call: TRBJ1-1; v_call: TRBV5-4; cdr3_aa: CASSLAQLNTEAFF; cdr3_nt: TGTGCCAGCAGCTTGGCACAGCTTAACACTGAAGCTTTCTTT
clone_size: NA; cdr3_length: 13; d_call: NA; j_call: TRBJ1-2; v_call: TRBV11-2; cdr3_aa: CASSLDFSGGYTF; cdr3_nt: TGTGCCAGCAGCTTAGACTTCTCGGGGGGCTACACCTTC
clone_size: NA; cdr3_length: 11; d_call: NA; j_call: TRBJ2-5; v_call: TRBV2; cdr3_aa: CASSTEETQYF; cdr3_nt: TGTGCCAGCAGTACTGAAGAGACCCAGTACTTC
clone_size: once; cdr3_length: 13; d_call: NA; j_call: TRBJ1-1; v_call: TRBV10-3; cdr3_aa: CAIGPSRDTEAFF; cdr3_nt: TGTGCCATCGGCCCTTCGCGGGACACTGAAGCTTTCTTT
clone_size: NA; cdr3_length: 16; d_call: NA; j_call: TRBJ2-7; v_call: TRBV5-1; cdr3_aa: CASSLAEVGVAYEQYF; cdr3_nt: TGCGCCAGCAGCTTGGCCGAGGTGGGCGTAGCCTACGAGCAGTACTTC
clone_size: NA; cdr3_length: 15; d_call: NA; j_call: TRBJ1-1; v_call: TRBV28; cdr3_aa: CASSRPLDGGTEAFF; cdr3_nt: TGTGCCAGCAGCCGTCCCCTGGACGGGGGCACTGAAGCTTTCTTT
clone_size: NA; cdr3_length: 14; d_call: NA; j_call: TRBJ2-7; v_call: TRBV5-1; cdr3_aa: CASSLEGGHYEQYF; cdr3_nt: TGCGCCAGCAGCTTGGAAGGGGGGCACTACGAGCAGTACTTC
clone_size: once; cdr3_length: 12; d_call: NA; j_call: TRBJ2-1; v_call: TRBV5-1; cdr3_aa: CASSTGSGYQFF; cdr3_nt: TGCGCCAGCAGCACTGGCTCAGGGTATCAGTTCTTC
clone_size: NA; cdr3_length: 15; d_call: TRBD1; j_call: TRBJ1-2; v_call: TRBV5-5; cdr3_aa: CASSLGQGHRYGYTF; cdr3_nt: TGTGCCAGCAGCTTGGGACAGGGTCATCGGTATGGCTACACCTTC
clone_size: NA; cdr3_length: 12; d_call: NA; j_call: TRBJ2-7; v_call: TRBV19; cdr3_aa: CASTGARNEQYF; cdr3_nt: TGTGCCAGTACCGGGGCCAGGAACGAGCAGTACTTC
clone_size: NA; cdr3_length: 17; d_call: NA; j_call: TRBJ2-5; v_call: TRBV7-6; cdr3_aa: CASSLAQGWVTVETQYF; cdr3_nt: TGTGCCAGCAGCTTAGCGCAGGGCTGGGTTACTGTGGAGACCCAGTACTTC
clone_size: NA; cdr3_length: 14; d_call: NA; j_call: TRBJ1-1; v_call: TRBV6-5; cdr3_aa: CASSYSRGVSEAFF; cdr3_nt: TGTGCCAGCAGTTACTCGAGGGGGGTCTCTGAAGCTTTCTTT
clone_size: NA; cdr3_length: 14; d_call: TRBD1; j_call: TRBJ1-3; v_call: TRBV5-1; cdr3_aa: CASSIGQGGNTIYF; cdr3_nt: TGCGCCAGCAGCATCGGACAGGGAGGAAACACCATATATTTT